Listed below are T cell receptor beta chains from one sample, sequenced in a study of blood T cell repertoires in COVID-19. Only in-frame clones appear in the TCRdb table, and some are missing; sequencing was by immunoSEQ multiplex PCR. The sample has fewer than 300,000 clones, about 89% seen once. Sequencing was done on a sample of peripheral blood. The receptors were sampled from a woman aged 25 to 45 with COVID-19, enrolled during active disease. CDR3s include the opening cysteine and the closing phenylalanine or tryptophan. The D gene is left open where the match is weak. Expanded clones are given a class, and other clones once, few, many or no size at all.

v_gene: TRBV18; abundance: .; j_gene: TRBJ1-1; d_gene: .; CDR3nt: TGTGCCAGCTCACCAGGGAGCAGGAGGTTTGAAGCTTTCTTT; CDR3aa: CASSPGSRRFEAFF
v_gene: TRBV7-9; abundance: .; j_gene: TRBJ2-1; d_gene: .; CDR3nt: TGTGCCAGCAGCTTCAGTTACAATGAGCAGTTCTTC; CDR3aa: CASSFSYNEQFF
v_gene: TRBV27; abundance: .; j_gene: TRBJ1-4; d_gene: .; CDR3nt: TGTGCCAGCAGTCTCTACAGGGATGGTGAAAAACTGTTTTTT; CDR3aa: CASSLYRDGEKLFF
v_gene: TRBV5-5; abundance: .; j_gene: TRBJ2-7; d_gene: .; CDR3nt: TGTGCCAGCAGCGTCCATCCTGGACAGAGAACCTACGAGCAGTACTTC; CDR3aa: CASSVHPGQRTYEQYF
v_gene: TRBV3-1/TRBV3-2; abundance: .; j_gene: TRBJ1-2; d_gene: .; CDR3nt: TGTGCCAGCAGCCGGAATAGACAGAACTATGGCTACACCTTC; CDR3aa: CASSRNRQNYGYTF
v_gene: TRBV27; abundance: .; j_gene: TRBJ2-1; d_gene: .; CDR3nt: TGTGCCAGCAGATCTCAGGCGCAAAGCTCCTACAATGAGCAGTTCTTC; CDR3aa: CASRSQAQSSYNEQFF
v_gene: TRBV30; abundance: .; j_gene: TRBJ1-6; d_gene: .; CDR3nt: TGTGCCTGGAGTGGAGACAGCTCCTATAATTCACCCCTCCACTTT; CDR3aa: CAWSGDSSYNSPLHF
v_gene: TRBV29-1; abundance: .; j_gene: TRBJ2-2; d_gene: .; CDR3nt: TGCAGCGTTGGCGTAGCAACGAACACCGGGGAGCTGTTTTTT; CDR3aa: CSVGVATNTGELFF
v_gene: TRBV5-1; abundance: .; j_gene: TRBJ2-3; d_gene: .; CDR3nt: TGCGCCAGCAGCTTGCGGGGGACTAGCACAGATACGCAGTATTTT; CDR3aa: CASSLRGTSTDTQYF
v_gene: TRBV5-1; abundance: .; j_gene: TRBJ2-7; d_gene: TRBD2; CDR3nt: TGCGCCAGCAGCCCAGGAGCGGGAGGACACTACGAGCAGTACTTC; CDR3aa: CASSPGAGGHYEQYF
v_gene: TRBV7-8; abundance: .; j_gene: TRBJ2-5; d_gene: .; CDR3nt: TGTGCCAGCAGCCCTACCTACCAAGAGACCCAGTACTTC; CDR3aa: CASSPTYQETQYF
v_gene: TRBV19; abundance: .; j_gene: TRBJ1-3; d_gene: .; CDR3nt: TGTGCCAGTAGCTTGGAGGACTCTGGAAACACCATATATTTT; CDR3aa: CASSLEDSGNTIYF
v_gene: TRBV6-5; abundance: .; j_gene: TRBJ2-1; d_gene: TRBD2; CDR3nt: TGTGCCAGCAGAGCAGCGGGAGGGCCATACAATGAGCAGTTCTTC; CDR3aa: CASRAAGGPYNEQFF
v_gene: TRBV2; abundance: .; j_gene: TRBJ2-5; d_gene: .; CDR3nt: TGTGCCAGCAGTGACAGGGGGGACGAGACCCAGTACTTC; CDR3aa: CASSDRGDETQYF
v_gene: TRBV25-1; abundance: .; j_gene: TRBJ2-5; d_gene: TRBD1; CDR3nt: TGTGCCAGCAGTGACGGACAGGGAAGCGAACGAGAGACCCAGTACTTC; CDR3aa: CASSDGQGSERETQYF
v_gene: TRBV6-5; abundance: .; j_gene: TRBJ1-4; d_gene: .; CDR3nt: TGTGCCAGCACTTCTCCGTGGGAGGCTAATGAAAAACTGTTTTTT; CDR3aa: CASTSPWEANEKLFF
v_gene: TRBV7-2; abundance: once; j_gene: TRBJ1-2; d_gene: TRBD1; CDR3nt: TGTGCCAGCAGCTTCAGACAGGGGGCATCGCGTGGCTACACCTTC; CDR3aa: CASSFRQGASRGYTF
v_gene: TRBV24-1; abundance: .; j_gene: TRBJ2-2; d_gene: .; CDR3nt: TGTGCCACCAGTGACTGGAGTGACACCGGGGAGCTGTTTTTT; CDR3aa: CATSDWSDTGELFF
v_gene: TRBV29-1; abundance: .; j_gene: TRBJ2-1; d_gene: TRBD2; CDR3nt: TGCAGCGCTCAAACTTCGGGCGGGACTAGCGGGAGCGGGTTGAAAAGAGATGAGCAGTTCTTC; CDR3aa: CSAQTSGGTSGSGLKRDEQFF
v_gene: TRBV6-2/TRBV6-3; abundance: .; j_gene: TRBJ1-5; d_gene: .; CDR3nt: TGTGCCAGCAGTAGGGGGTCTGGCAATCAGCCCCAGCATTTT; CDR3aa: CASSRGSGNQPQHF
v_gene: TRBV7-8; abundance: .; j_gene: TRBJ2-5; d_gene: TRBD2; CDR3nt: TGTGCCAGCAGCACCCTGACTAGCGGTCAGGGGGCCCAGTACTTC; CDR3aa: CASSTLTSGQGAQYF
v_gene: TRBV27; abundance: .; j_gene: TRBJ2-7; d_gene: TRBD2; CDR3nt: TGTGCCAGCCAGGCGGGAGGGTGGGGCGAGCAGTACTTC; CDR3aa: CASQAGGWGEQYF
v_gene: TRBV5-6; abundance: .; j_gene: TRBJ1-6; d_gene: TRBD1; CDR3nt: TGTGCCAGCAGCTTGAGACAGGGGTTTGATAATTCACCCCTCCACTTT; CDR3aa: CASSLRQGFDNSPLHF
v_gene: TRBV7-3; abundance: few; j_gene: TRBJ2-3; d_gene: TRBD2; CDR3nt: TGTGCCAGCAGGATTAGCGGGGCTAGCACAGATACGCAGTATTTT; CDR3aa: CASRISGASTDTQYF
v_gene: TRBV6-5; abundance: .; j_gene: TRBJ2-1; d_gene: .; CDR3nt: TGTGCCAGCAGTTATGGGGGTAGCGGCAACAATGAGCAGTTCTTC; CDR3aa: CASSYGGSGNNEQFF
v_gene: TRBV7-8; abundance: .; j_gene: TRBJ1-3; d_gene: TRBD1; CDR3nt: TGTGCCAGCAGCTTTCTACAGGGGGATGGAAACACCATATATTTT; CDR3aa: CASSFLQGDGNTIYF
v_gene: TRBV6-6; abundance: .; j_gene: TRBJ1-5; d_gene: TRBD1; CDR3nt: TGTGCCAGCAGACTCACAGGGGGCGCTTATCAGCCCCAGCATTTT; CDR3aa: CASRLTGGAYQPQHF
v_gene: TRBV5-1; abundance: .; j_gene: TRBJ1-5; d_gene: TRBD1; CDR3nt: TGCGCCAGCAGCTTGGGGACAGGGGATAGCAATCAGCCCCAGCATTTT; CDR3aa: CASSLGTGDSNQPQHF
v_gene: TRBV7-2; abundance: few; j_gene: TRBJ2-5; d_gene: TRBD1; CDR3nt: TGTGCCAGTAACAGGGGGTTCCAAGAGACCCAGTACTTC; CDR3aa: CASNRGFQETQYF
v_gene: TRBV18; abundance: .; j_gene: TRBJ2-3; d_gene: TRBD1; CDR3nt: TGTGCCAGCTCACCACAGGACAGGGATGCAGATACGCAGTATTTT; CDR3aa: CASSPQDRDADTQYF
v_gene: TRBV2; abundance: many; j_gene: TRBJ2-6; d_gene: TRBD2; CDR3nt: TGTGCCAGCAGTTGGACTAGCGGTCTCTCTGGGGCCAACGTCCTGACTTTC; CDR3aa: CASSWTSGLSGANVLTF
v_gene: TRBV6-5; abundance: .; j_gene: TRBJ2-2; d_gene: TRBD2; CDR3nt: TGTGCCAGCAGTTTTCAAGCGGGGGACACCGGGGAGCTGTTTTTT; CDR3aa: CASSFQAGDTGELFF
v_gene: TRBV30; abundance: .; j_gene: TRBJ1-1; d_gene: .; CDR3nt: TGTGCCTGGAGTGTATATAGCATGAACACTGAAGCTTTCTTT; CDR3aa: CAWSVYSMNTEAFF
v_gene: TRBV30; abundance: .; j_gene: TRBJ1-3; d_gene: .; CDR3nt: TGTGCCTGGGCTCAAGCCTCTTCTGGAAACACCATATATTTT; CDR3aa: CAWAQASSGNTIYF
v_gene: TRBV11-2; abundance: .; j_gene: TRBJ2-1; d_gene: TRBD2; CDR3nt: TGTGCCACTTCGACTAGCGCCACGTACGATGAGCAGTTCTTC; CDR3aa: CATSTSATYDEQFF
v_gene: TRBV19; abundance: .; j_gene: TRBJ2-6; d_gene: .; CDR3nt: TGTGCCAGTAGCCAAACGGGGTCTGGGGCCAACGTCCTGACTTTC; CDR3aa: CASSQTGSGANVLTF
v_gene: TRBV6-6; abundance: .; j_gene: TRBJ2-7; d_gene: .; CDR3nt: TGTGCCAGCAGTCCGACATTACCCTCCTACGAGCAGTACTTC; CDR3aa: CASSPTLPSYEQYF
v_gene: TRBV18; abundance: .; j_gene: TRBJ1-6; d_gene: .; CDR3nt: TGTGCCAGCTCACCCAGCGGGGGGGGGACCCCCCTCCACTTT; CDR3aa: CASSPSGGGTPLHF
v_gene: TRBV28; abundance: .; j_gene: TRBJ1-1; d_gene: .; CDR3nt: TGTGCCATCAAGCAGGGTCTAAACACTGAAGCTTTCTTT; CDR3aa: CAIKQGLNTEAFF